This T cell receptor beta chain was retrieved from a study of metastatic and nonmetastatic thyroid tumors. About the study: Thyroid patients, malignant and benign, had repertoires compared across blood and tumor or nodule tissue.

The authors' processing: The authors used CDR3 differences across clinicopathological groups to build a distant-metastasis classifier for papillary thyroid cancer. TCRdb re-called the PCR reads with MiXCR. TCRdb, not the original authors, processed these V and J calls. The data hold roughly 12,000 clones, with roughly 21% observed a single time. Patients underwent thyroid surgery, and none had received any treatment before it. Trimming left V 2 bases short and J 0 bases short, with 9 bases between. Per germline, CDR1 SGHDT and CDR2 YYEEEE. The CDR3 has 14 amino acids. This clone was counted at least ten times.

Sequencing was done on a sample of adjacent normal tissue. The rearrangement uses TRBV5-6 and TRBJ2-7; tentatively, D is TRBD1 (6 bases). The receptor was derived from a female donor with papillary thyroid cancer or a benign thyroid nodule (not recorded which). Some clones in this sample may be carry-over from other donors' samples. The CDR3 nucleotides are TGTGCCAGCAGCTTTCGACAGGTCTCCTACGAGCAGTACTTC. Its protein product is CASSFRQVSYEQYF.